The T cell receptor (beta chain) described here comes from a study of CD8+CD57+ T cells in acquired aplastic anemia. TCR beta VDJ and CDR3 profiles were obtained from a genomic DNA template. Each CDR3 protein is one row after TCRdb ran MiXCR on the reads. The table has roughly 200,000 distinct CDR3 sequences, roughly 65% seen once. Selection for sequencing was limited to patients who had shown CD8+CD57+ cell expansion by flow cytometry. On this clonotype: The junction differs from germline at one of its ends, possibly a read error.

The CDR3 totals 18 residues. The germline V gene encodes CDR1 SNHLY and CDR2 FYNNEI. The gene calls are TRBV2 and TRBJ2-3, with 13 bases identical to TRBD2. The source is a human donor with aplastic anemia. The sequenced sample consisted of sorted CD4+, CD8+, or CD8+CD57+ T cells (not recorded which) from PBMCs. CDR3 sequence (DNA): TGTGCCACCAGTGCAACTAGCGGGAGGGCCAGGCGCACAGATACGCAGTATTTT. As protein: CATSATSGRARRTDTQYF.